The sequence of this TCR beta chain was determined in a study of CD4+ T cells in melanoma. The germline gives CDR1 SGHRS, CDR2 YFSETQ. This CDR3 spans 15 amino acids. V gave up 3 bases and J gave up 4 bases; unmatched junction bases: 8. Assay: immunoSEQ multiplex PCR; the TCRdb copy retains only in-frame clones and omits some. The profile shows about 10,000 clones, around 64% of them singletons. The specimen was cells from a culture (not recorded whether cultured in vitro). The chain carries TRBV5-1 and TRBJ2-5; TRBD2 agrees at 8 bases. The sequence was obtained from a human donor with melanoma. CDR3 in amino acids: CASSSIAGRAETQYF. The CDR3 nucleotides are TGCGCCAGCAGCTCCATAGCGGGGAGGGCAGAGACCCAGTACTTC.